This T cell receptor (beta chain) was retrieved from a study of EBV T-cell therapy then PD-1 blockade in nasopharyngeal carcinoma. Germline CDR1 SGDLS, CDR2 YYNGEE. Trimming left V 5 bases short and J 5 bases short, with 19 bases between. This CDR3 comprises 15 residues. About this clone: What it recognizes is unknown.

Noted time point: 266 days after commencement of treatment, after nivolumab therapy. Regarding treatment: AdE1-LMPpoly-expanded autologous EBV-specific T-cell therapy followed by anti-PD-1 nivolumab. Profiled with immunoSEQ multiplex PCR; TCRdb holds only in-frame clones, not every one. The data contain around 19,000 clones, around 80% of them singletons. The TCR originated in a man aged 35 to 55 with nasopharyngeal carcinoma. The material was CD8+ T cells from blood, obtained around day 270 from a patient whose treatment included autologous EBV-specific T cells and nivolumab. This sequence joins TRBV9 and TRBJ2-5; D remains unclear. The CDR3 nucleotides read TGTGCCAGCAGTCCCGGCCGGGTGGGTTGGGAGACCCAGTACTTC. It is translated as CASSPGRVGWETQYF.